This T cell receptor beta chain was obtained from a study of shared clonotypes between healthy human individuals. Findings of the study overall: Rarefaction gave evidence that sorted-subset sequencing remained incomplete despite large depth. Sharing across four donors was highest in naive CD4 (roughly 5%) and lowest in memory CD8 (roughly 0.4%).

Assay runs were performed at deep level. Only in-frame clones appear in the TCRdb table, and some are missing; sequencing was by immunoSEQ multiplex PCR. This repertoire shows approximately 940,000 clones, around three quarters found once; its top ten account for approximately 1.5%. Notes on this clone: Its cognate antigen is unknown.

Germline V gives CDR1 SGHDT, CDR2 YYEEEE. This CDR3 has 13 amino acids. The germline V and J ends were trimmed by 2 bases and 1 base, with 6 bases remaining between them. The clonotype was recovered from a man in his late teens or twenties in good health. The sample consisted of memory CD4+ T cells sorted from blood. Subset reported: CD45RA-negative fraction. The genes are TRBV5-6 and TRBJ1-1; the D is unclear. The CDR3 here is CASSLKPNTEAFF. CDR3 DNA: TGTGCCAGCAGCTTAAAGCCGAACACTGAAGCTTTCTTT.